One and the same sample provided the 32 T cell receptor beta chains below, sequenced in a study of blood T cells in healthy people across ages. Then a second PCR, running roughly 7 to 11 cycles, was carried out with a sample-barcoded 5' primer and a J-beta primer mix. MiXCR, applied by TCRdb to the 5' RACE reads, yields one record per CDR3 protein. The top ten clones hold approximately 17% of a sample with approximately 1,100,000 distinct CDR3 sequences, more than 35% of them seen once. The sequenced sample was blood. These receptors all come from a woman in her sixties or seventies in good health.

J is TRBJ2-7 and V is TRBV13; possible D gene TRBD2, 6 bases. Germline CDR1 and CDR2: PRHDT and FYEKMQ (reference sequence). The CDR3 runs to 14 residues. Trimming left V 5 bases short and J 0 bases short, with 11 bases between. CDR3 in DNA: TGTGCCAGCAGCCCCGGGGAGGCCTCCTACGAGCAGTACTTC. It encodes CASSPGEASYEQYF.

The chain combines TRBV10-3 with TRBJ2-5; D is perhaps TRBD1 (5 bases). Trimming took off 5 bases at V and 0 bases at J, with 10 bases between the two ends. The CDR3 is made up of 14 amino acids. Germline lookup yields CDR1 ENHRY and CDR2 SYGVKD. This CDR3 is CAISSDTNQETQYF. The CDR3 nucleotides read TGTGCCATCAGTTCGGACACAAACCAAGAGACCCAGTACTTC.

This clonotype was seen once. CDR3 nucleotide sequence: TGCAGTGCTAGGGTGGCTGAGGGCCAGTACTTC. This sequence encodes CSARVAEGQYF. The chain has TRBV20-1 and TRBJ2-5; possibly TRBD2 for D (5 bases). Trimming cost V 3 bases and J 10 bases, with 12 bases left between them. CDR1 and CDR2 (germline): DFQATT, SNEGSKA (reference sequence). The CDR3 spans 11 residues.

The chain employs TRBV3-1 and TRBJ1-2, with D possibly matching TRBD1 (5 bases). Germline V gene sequence: CDR1 LGHDT, CDR2 YNNKEL (reference sequence). This CDR3 comprises 15 residues. V lost 4 bases to trimming and J lost 6 bases, with 18 bases between them. The CDR3 here is CASSPRTRVRDGYTF. CDR3 nucleotide sequence: TGTGCCAGCAGCCCTAGAACCAGGGTAAGGGATGGCTACACCTTC. Filled out from reference TRBV3-1 and TRBJ1-2, the complete variable domain reads DTAVSQTPKYLVTQMGNDKSIKCEQNLGHDTMYWYKQDSKKFLKIMFSYNNKELIINETVPNRFSPKSPDKAHLNLHINSLELGDSAVYFCASSPRTRVRDGYTFGSGTRLTVV.

In this sample, this clonotype turned up a few times. The CDR3 DNA reads as TGTGCCAGCAGCTTGGGCACTCAAGACAGGACTAATCAGCCCCAGCATTTT. Residues: CASSLGTQDRTNQPQHF. This rearrangement joins TRBV7-9 to TRBJ1-5; perhaps TRBD1 as D (6 bases). V lost 3 bases to trimming and J lost 4 bases, with 19 bases between them. This CDR3 is 17 amino acids long. Germline V lookup: CDR1 SEHNR, CDR2 FQNEAQ (reference sequence).

The CDR3 spells CSVEEAGTAAPWDTQYF. Here the CDR3 DNA reads TGCAGCGTTGAAGAGGCCGGGACAGCCGCCCCGTGGGATACGCAGTATTTT. The chain has TRBV29-1 and TRBJ2-3, with TRBD1 matching over 7 bases. Germline values: CDR1 SQVTM, CDR2 ANQGSEA. Germline trimming cut 0 bases from V and 6 bases from J; bases unmatched to any gene: 15. The CDR3 runs 17 residues.

The chain couples TRBV5-1 to TRBJ2-7, with 7 bases lining up with TRBD1. CDR3 length: 15 amino acids. V was clipped by 0 bases and J by 3 bases; unmatched bases: 6. Germline assignment: CDR1 SGHRS and CDR2 YFSETQ. The CDR3 DNA is TGCGCCAGCAGCTTGGGACAGGGAGTCCTCTACGAGCAGTACTTC. Encoded protein: CASSLGQGVLYEQYF.

This clonotype appeared once. The V gene is TRBV11-2, the J gene TRBJ2-1; TRBD2 aligns across 10 bases. CDR3 size: 16 residues. In germline, CDR1 is SGHAT, CDR2 FQNNGV. Trimming removed 2 bases from V and 6 bases from J; junction bases left unmatched: 7. CDR3 DNA: TGTGCCAGCAGCTTAATGACTAGCGGGCGACCCAATGAGCAGTTCTTC. Translated, it gives CASSLMTSGRPNEQFF.

The V gene is TRBV7-9, the J gene TRBJ2-1, with 9 bases matching TRBD2. The V gene's germline CDR1 is SEHNR and CDR2 FQNEAQ (reference sequence). With 1 base clipped from V and 8 bases from J, the junction kept 6 bases outside the gene matches. This CDR3 contains 15 residues. CDR3: CASSLGPSGIDEQFF. The CDR3 region has the DNA TGTGCCAGCAGCTTAGGCCCTAGCGGGATCGATGAGCAGTTCTTC.

The gene calls are TRBV12-3 or TRBV12-4 and TRBJ2-6; the D is unclear. The ends were cut back, 7 bases at V and 0 bases at J, with 16 bases in the middle. CDR3 length equals 17 residues. The CDR3: CASTYNTPNSGANVLTF. The DNA for the CDR3 is TGTGCCAGCACATATAATACACCGAACTCTGGGGCCAACGTCCTGACTTTC.

In the case of this clonotype: At one end, the junction sequence differs from germline, possibly due to a read error. This chain uses TRBV7-6 with TRBJ1-1; 7 bases are shared with TRBD1. There are 15 residues in the CDR3. The germline gives CDR1 SGHVS, CDR2 FNYEAQ. The CDR3 DNA reads as TGTGCCAGTAGCCAATACACAGGGGAAGGCACTGAAACTTTCTTT. Translating it yields CASSQYTGEGTETFF.

The CDR3 nucleotides read TGTGCCAGCAGCCCTTGGGGAGGAGGGGTAGAGCAGTACTTC. Protein sequence: CASSPWGGGVEQYF. The genes are TRBV28 and TRBJ2-7; a possible D gene is TRBD2 (6 bases). From germline, CDR1 is MDHEN and CDR2 SYDVKM. This CDR3 region has 14 residues. The ends were cut back, 6 bases at V and 7 bases at J, with 19 bases in the middle.

This clonotype turned up a few times. V and J are TRBV20-1 and TRBJ2-6; D unclear. The CDR3 runs to 16 residues. V lost 0 bases and J 2 bases, leaving 11 bases between the germline ends. The V gene's germline CDR1 is DFQATT and CDR2 SNEGSKA (reference sequence). In nucleotides, the CDR3 is TGCAGTGCTAGAGATCAAGGAGCGACTGGGGCCAACGTCCTGACTTTC. Residues: CSARDQGATGANVLTF.

The rearrangement links TRBV20-1 to TRBJ2-3; tentative D call: TRBD2 (5 bases). Germline lookup yields CDR1 DFQATT and CDR2 SNEGSKA (reference sequence). This CDR3 comprises 15 residues. Trimming shortened V by 0 bases and J by 0 bases, and 10 bases separated the two germline ends. As DNA, the CDR3 is TGCAGTGCTAGAGATACGCAGCGGAGCACAGATACGCAGTATTTT. Translation: CSARDTQRSTDTQYF.

The V call is TRBV15, the J call TRBJ2-3; D may be TRBD1 (5 bases). Germline CDR1 and CDR2: LNHNV and YYDKDF (reference sequence). The V and J ends lost 0 bases and 3 bases respectively, with 13 bases between them. The CDR3 extends over 16 amino acids. The CDR3 is CATSRDPNRLTDTQYF. CDR3 coding DNA: TGTGCCACCAGCAGAGATCCTAACAGGTTGACAGATACGCAGTATTTT.

The chain recombines TRBV20-1 with TRBJ1-5; TRBD1 agrees at 9 bases. Germline-derived CDR1 and CDR2 are DFQATT and SNEGSKA (reference sequence). V shed 3 bases and J 3 bases; nucleotides not matched to a gene: 9. The CDR3 is made up of 16 amino acids. In DNA form, the CDR3 reads TGCAGTGCTAGTATGGACAGGGGATCACCCAATCAGCCCCAGCATTTT. This codes for CSASMDRGSPNQPQHF.

This clonotype was seen a few times. V is TRBV2 and J is TRBJ2-3; D is unclear. Trimming shortened V by 3 bases and J by 1 base, and 8 bases separated the two germline ends. Germline V lookup: CDR1 SNHLY, CDR2 FYNNEI. The CDR3 loop spans 14 amino acids. The CDR3 reads CASSDSGGTDTQYF. In DNA, the CDR3 is TGTGCCAGCAGTGATTCGGGTGGCACAGATACGCAGTATTTT.

Note on this clonotype: Germline is not matched at one junction end, which may reflect a read error. The V and J genes are TRBV29-1 and TRBJ2-1, with D possibly being TRBD2 (5 bases). The CDR3 covers 13 residues. Per germline, CDR1 SQVTM and CDR2 ANQGSEA. The CDR3 region is CSAQGLSYNERFF. CDR3 coding DNA: TGCAGCGCCCAAGGACTCTCCTACAATGAGCGGTTCTTC.

The chain recombines TRBV5-6 with TRBJ2-1, with D tentatively TRBD1 (5 bases). The CDR3 consists of 13 residues. Looked up from germline, CDR1 is SGHDT and CDR2 is YYEEEE. V was trimmed by 2 bases and J by 5 bases, leaving 8 bases between them. As DNA, the CDR3 is TGTGCCAGCAGCTTTGCAGGGAACAATGAGCAGTTCTTC. Translation: CASSFAGNNEQFF.

The genes are TRBV9 and TRBJ2-7, with 12 bases aligning to TRBD1. The CDR3 contains 17 residues. The V segment lost 3 bases and the J segment 3 bases; nucleotides outside the gene matches: 10. Germline assignment: CDR1 SGDLS and CDR2 YYNGEE. This CDR3 reads CASSGGDRGRSVYEQYF. The DNA of the CDR3 is TGTGCCAGCAGCGGGGGGGACAGGGGGCGATCGGTCTACGAGCAGTACTTC.

J is TRBJ2-1 and V is TRBV15, with TRBD1 identical over 8 bases. V gave up 6 bases and J gave up 8 bases; unmatched junction bases: 12. CDR1 is LNHNV and CDR2 is YYDKDF in the germline V gene (reference sequence). This CDR3 comprises 15 residues. The CDR3 DNA is TGTGCCACCAGTACAGGGGGAAGAACAGCGGATGAGCAGTTCTTC. Residues: CATSTGGRTADEQFF.

The chain couples TRBV5-1 to TRBJ1-1, with D hard to call. CDR3 length: 13 residues. Trimming shortened V by 5 bases and J by 0 bases, and 8 bases separated the two germline ends. The germline V gene encodes CDR1 SGHRS and CDR2 YFSETQ. As DNA, the CDR3 is TGCGCCAGCAGGGCTACGGTGAACACTGAAGCTTTCTTT. As protein: CASRATVNTEAFF.

V and J are TRBV25-1 and TRBJ1-4; D is perhaps TRBD1 (6 bases). V was trimmed by 4 bases and J by 8 bases, leaving 14 bases between them. The CDR3 length is 14 residues. The germline V gene encodes CDR1 MGHDK and CDR2 SYGVNS. CDR3: CASSVPGVGEKLFF. CDR3 bases: TGTGCCAGCAGTGTTCCAGGGGTTGGGGAAAAACTGTTTTTT.

The chain is built from TRBV28 and TRBJ2-7; 7 nucleotides agree with TRBD2. Germline V gene sequence: CDR1 MDHEN, CDR2 SYDVKM. The length of the CDR3 is 14 residues. J gave up 6 bases and V 7 bases, and 12 bases lay outside the gene matches. Written as DNA, the CDR3 is TGTGCCAGCATCCTAGGACGCGGGGGAGCCGAGCAGTACTTC. Protein: CASILGRGGAEQYF.

This clonotype was detected only a few times. The chain couples TRBV29-1 to TRBJ2-2; 11 bases map to TRBD2. CDR1 is SQVTM, CDR2 ANQGSEA, per germline. The CDR3 has 14 amino acids. With 5 bases clipped from V and 1 base from J, the junction kept 0 bases outside the gene matches. The CDR3 DNA reads TGCAGCGTTCTAGCGGGAGGGAACACCGGGGAGCTGTTTTTT. Translated: CSVLAGGNTGELFF.

CDR3 coding DNA: TGTGCCAGCGTAAACAGGGAGGCGACCGGGGAGCTGTTTTTT. Translated, it gives CASVNREATGELFF. The chain couples TRBV6-5 to TRBJ2-2, with D possibly being TRBD1 or TRBD2 (6 bases each). This CDR3 contains 14 residues. The V end was cut by 8 bases, the J end by 5 bases, with 15 bases between. CDR1 is MNHEY and CDR2 is SVGAGI in the germline V gene.

This clonotype was detected a few times. The chain uses TRBV20-1 and TRBJ1-5; D is possibly TRBD1 (5 bases). With 0 bases removed from V and 6 bases from J, the gap between germline ends came to 12 bases. This CDR3 contains 14 residues. The germline CDR1 and CDR2 sequences are DFQATT and SNEGSKA (reference sequence). Written as DNA, the CDR3 is TGCAGTGCTAGAGATTCGGGGGGGAGTCAGCCCCAGCATTTT. Translated: CSARDSGGSQPQHF.

With respect to this clonotype: An end of the junction differs from the germline gene, which may be a read error. V is TRBV6-5 and J is TRBJ1-4, with 8 bases matching TRBD1. The CDR3 length is 14 residues. Germline loops: CDR1 MNHEY, CDR2 SVGAGI. The CDR3 reads CTSSYGQGGEKLFF. The CDR3 nucleotides are TGTACCAGCAGTTATGGACAGGGAGGTGAAAAACTGTTTTTT.

This chain links TRBV27 with TRBJ2-1, with D possibly TRBD2 on 7 matching bases. Germline values: CDR1 MNHEY, CDR2 SMNVEV (reference sequence). Between the trimmed V and J ends, which lost 9 bases and 8 bases, there was a span of 26 bases. CDR3 length: 16 residues. The CDR3 spells CARGTSSGTREDEQFF. The CDR3 DNA is TGTGCCAGGGGAACGTCCAGCGGGACAAGGGAGGATGAGCAGTTCTTC.

This chain connects TRBV6-2 or TRBV6-3 to TRBJ2-7, with 9 bases lining up with TRBD1. CDR1 MNHEY and CDR2 SVGEGT come from the germline V gene. The CDR3 consists of 16 residues. V trimming: 4 bases; J trimming: 1 base; junction bases outside the gene matches: 8. CDR3 residues: CASSSALGQGSYEQYF. In DNA, the CDR3 is TGTGCCAGCAGTTCCGCTTTGGGACAGGGTTCCTACGAGCAGTACTTC.

The chain carries TRBV12-3 or TRBV12-4 and TRBJ2-3; tentatively, D is TRBD1 or TRBD2 (5 bases each). V dropped 5 bases and J dropped 2 bases, with 17 bases sitting between them. The CDR3 length is 16 residues. The CDR3 DNA is TGTGCCAGCAGTGGGGGTTCTTTTCGCTTCACAGATACGCAGTATTTT. Protein: CASSGGSFRFTDTQYF.

The V gene is TRBV2, the J gene TRBJ1-1; D possibly corresponds to TRBD1 (5 bases). CDR1 and CDR2 (germline): SNHLY, FYNNEI. The CDR3 is 14 amino acids. V dropped 4 bases and J dropped 2 bases, with 11 bases sitting between them. The CDR3: CASSAGRANTEAFF. CDR3 DNA sequence: TGTGCCAGCAGTGCGGGCAGGGCTAACACTGAAGCTTTCTTT.